This T cell receptor (beta chain) derives from a study of T cell repertoires in cytomegalovirus infection. Study in general: Selection of CMV epitopes for the study included recently identified HLA-C-restricted and well-studied HLA-B-restricted ones. It was the public TCR beta signatures that indicated both CMV infection and matching HLA type.

One entry per CDR3 protein results from TCRdb running MiXCR on the reads. The sample holds about 330,000 distinct CDR3 sequences, about 34% seen once. Note on this clonotype: Its specificity is unknown.

Germline V gene data show CDR1 as DFQATT and CDR2 as SNEGSKA (reference sequence). This CDR3 is 13 amino acids long. The ends were cut back, 1 base at V and 3 bases at J, with 9 bases in the middle. The material was cultured PBMCs, obtained from culture after CMV antigen stimulation. V is TRBV20-1 and J is TRBJ2-5, with a possible D match to TRBD2 (6 bases). This clonotype originated in a human donor in good health (CMV status not recorded). Some clones in this sample may be carry-over from other donors' samples. The CDR3 loop is CSARAAGKETQYF. The CDR3 DNA reads TGCAGTGCTAGAGCAGCGGGCAAAGAGACCCAGTACTTC.